This is a list of T cell receptor beta chains from one sample in a study of neoadjuvant nivolumab and ipilimumab in lung cancer. Profiling relied on immunoSEQ multiplex PCR, and the TCRdb table lists in-frame clones only, not all of them. Of approximately 30,000 clones in the sample, about nine tenths were seen once. Sequencing used peripheral blood, obtained after neoadjuvant nivolumab, alone or with ipilimumab, at or shortly before surgery. These receptors originate from an adult with non-small cell lung cancer. Both conserved end residues are part of each CDR3. A D gene is named only where the DNA matches it firmly. Some rows mark clone size as missing; the rest say once, few, many or name a class of expanded clone.

TRBJ2-5 | TRBV7-6 | once | NA | CASSLYAGQQETQYF | TGTGCCAGCAGCTTATACGCCGGACAGCAAGAGACCCAGTACTTC
TRBJ1-4 | TRBV9 | NA | NA | CASSVGPSWDEKLFF | TGTGCCAGCAGCGTAGGCCCCAGTTGGGATGAAAAACTGTTTTTT
TRBJ2-5 | TRBV2 | NA | NA | CASSESGETQYF | TGTGCCAGCAGTGAATCGGGGGAGACCCAGTACTTC
TRBJ1-4 | TRBV2 | NA | NA | CASRTGTSYEKLFF | TGTGCCAGCAGAACCGGGACATCCTATGAAAAACTGTTTTTT
TRBJ2-5 | TRBV18 | NA | NA | CASSPPFGRLGETQYF | TGTGCCAGCTCACCACCTTTCGGACGGCTCGGGGAGACCCAGTACTTC
TRBJ1-2 | TRBV5-6 | NA | TRBD1 | CASIRTGLYGYTF | TGTGCCAGCATCAGGACAGGGCTTTATGGCTACACCTTC
TRBJ1-2 | TRBV2 | NA | NA | CASTPQGANYGYTF | TGTGCCAGCACCCCACAAGGAGCTAACTATGGCTACACCTTC
TRBJ2-5 | TRBV5-6 | NA | TRBD1 | CASSGAGTGEETQYF | TGTGCCAGCAGCGGGGCGGGGACAGGGGAAGAGACCCAGTACTTC
TRBJ2-1 | TRBV6-5 | NA | TRBD1 | CASSRDRVGGEQFF | TGTGCCAGCAGCCGGGACAGGGTCGGGGGTGAGCAGTTCTTC
TRBJ2-7 | TRBV18 | NA | NA | CASSPTGTRMGEQYF | TGTGCCAGCTCACCAACCGGGACCCGGATGGGAGAGCAGTACTTC
TRBJ2-7 | TRBV13 | NA | NA | CASSVWGFYEQYF | TGTGCCAGCAGCGTCTGGGGATTCTACGAGCAGTACTTC
TRBJ2-5 | TRBV6-6 | NA | NA | CASSYSGGPDQETQYF | TGTGCCAGCAGTTACTCTGGGGGGCCGGACCAAGAGACCCAGTACTTC
TRBJ1-2 | TRBV9 | NA | NA | CASSPSTVNYGYTF | TGTGCCAGCAGTCCATCGACAGTGAACTATGGCTACACCTTC
TRBJ1-1 | TRBV2 | medium-sized | NA | CASNEATEAFF | TGTGCCAGCAACGAAGCCACTGAAGCTTTCTTT
TRBJ1-1 | TRBV5-1 | NA | NA | CASRDLTGNTEAFF | TGCGCCAGCAGAGATCTAACAGGGAACACTGAAGCTTTCTTT
TRBJ1-1 | TRBV25-1 | once | NA | CASSGISGRRNTEAFF | TGTGCCAGCAGTGGGATCTCGGGACGTAGGAACACTGAAGCTTTCTTT
TRBJ2-1 | TRBV29-1 | NA | NA | CSVPTVSYNEQFF | TGCAGCGTTCCGACGGTTTCCTACAATGAGCAGTTCTTC
TRBJ1-5 | TRBV6-1 | NA | NA | CASSEDGYSNQPQHF | TGTGCCAGCAGTGAAGACGGATATAGCAATCAGCCCCAGCATTTT
TRBJ2-2 | TRBV5-1 | NA | TRBD1 | CASSRREQGASTGELFF | TGCGCCAGCAGCCGAAGAGAACAGGGGGCATCCACCGGGGAGCTGTTTTTT
TRBJ1-4 | TRBV7-9 | NA | TRBD1 | CASSLGQPNEKLFF | TGTGCCAGCAGCTTGGGACAGCCTAATGAAAAACTGTTTTTT
TRBJ2-1 | TRBV4-1 | NA | NA | CASSRSAVNNNEQFF | TGCGCCAGCAGTCGGTCAGCGGTGAACAACAATGAGCAGTTCTTC
TRBJ2-7 | TRBV28 | NA | NA | CASSSVVAEQYF | TGTGCCAGCAGCTCCGTCGTGGCCGAGCAGTACTTC
TRBJ1-6 | TRBV7-6 | NA | TRBD1 | CASSYRQGGNSPLHF | TGTGCCAGCAGCTACAGACAGGGGGGCAATTCACCCCTCCACTTT
TRBJ1-2 | TRBV7-2 | NA | TRBD1 | CASNSRGQHYGYTF | TGTGCCAGCAATTCTAGGGGACAGCACTATGGCTACACCTTC
TRBJ2-1 | TRBV13 | NA | NA | CASSTRTVVSNEQFF | TGTGCCAGCAGCACCAGGACAGTAGTGAGCAATGAGCAGTTCTTC
TRBJ1-1 | TRBV20-1 | NA | NA | CRGGLNTEAFF | TGCAGGGGTGGATTGAACACTGAAGCTTTCTTT
TRBJ2-2 | TRBV5-4 | NA | NA | CASSSLGGRGGELFF | TGTGCCAGCAGCTCCCTAGGAGGAAGGGGCGGGGAGCTGTTTTTT
TRBJ2-1 | TRBV18 | few | NA | CASSQQGEQFF | TGTGCCAGCTCACAACAGGGAGAGCAGTTCTTC
TRBJ2-2 | TRBV6-6 | NA | TRBD2 | CASSGTSLAGELFF | TGTGCCAGCAGCGGGACTAGTCTAGCCGGGGAGCTGTTTTTT
TRBJ1-1 | TRBV7-2 | NA | NA | CASSTPILGAFF | TGTGCCAGCAGCACCCCCATCCTAGGAGCTTTCTTT
TRBJ1-2 | TRBV28 | NA | NA | CASSSPREGDGYTF | TGTGCCAGCAGTTCCCCTCGGGAGGGCGATGGCTACACCTTC
TRBJ2-1 | TRBV5-4 | NA | NA | CASSESSYNEQFF | TGTGCCAGCAGCGAGAGCTCCTACAATGAGCAGTTCTTC
TRBJ2-7 | TRBV6-5 | NA | TRBD1 | CASSLIGQGVEQYF | TGTGCCAGCAGCTTAATAGGACAGGGAGTCGAGCAGTACTTC
TRBJ2-7 | TRBV7-2 | NA | NA | CASTNPGRPYEQYF | TGTGCCAGCACGAACCCGGGTAGGCCCTACGAGCAGTACTTC
TRBJ2-1 | TRBV5-1 | NA | TRBD2 | CASSETSGGAGGEQFF | TGCGCCAGCAGCGAAACTAGCGGGGGGGCTGGGGGTGAGCAGTTCTTC
TRBJ1-1 | TRBV7-3 | NA | NA | CASSARGGWDTEAFF | TGTGCCAGCAGCGCACGAGGGGGGTGGGACACTGAAGCTTTCTTT
TRBJ2-5 | TRBV13 | NA | TRBD2 | CASRLAGGQETQYF | TGTGCCAGCAGGCTAGCGGGGGGGCAGGAGACCCAGTACTTC
TRBJ1-1 | TRBV5-1 | NA | TRBD1 | CASSLAGGAYMNTEAFF | TGCGCCAGCAGCTTGGCAGGGGGCGCCTACATGAACACTGAAGCTTTCTTT
TRBJ2-1 | TRBV7-8 | NA | TRBD2 | CASSGLIAGDYNEQFF | TGTGCCAGCAGCGGGTTAATAGCGGGGGACTACAATGAGCAGTTCTTC
TRBJ1-1 | TRBV19 | NA | NA | CASRTTENTEAFF | TGTGCCAGTAGGACTACAGAGAACACTGAAGCTTTCTTT
TRBJ1-3 | TRBV7-2 | NA | NA | CASSDRRRNTIYF | TGTGCCAGCAGTGACAGGAGAAGAAACACCATATATTTT
TRBJ1-6 | TRBV9 | NA | NA | CASSKVGNSPLHF | TGTGCCAGCAGCAAAGTGGGGAATTCACCCCTCCACTTT
TRBJ2-1 | TRBV10-3 | once | TRBD1 | CAISESGGQGGNEQFF | TGTGCCATCAGTGAGTCGGGGGGACAGGGGGGAAATGAGCAGTTCTTC
TRBJ1-4 | TRBV5-1 | NA | NA | CASSFEKGNEKLFF | TGCGCCAGCAGCTTCGAAAAGGGTAATGAAAAACTGTTTTTT
TRBJ2-5 | TRBV7-8 | NA | NA | CASTFIRGGETQYF | TGTGCCAGCACTTTTATACGGGGCGGCGAGACCCAGTACTTC
TRBJ1-1 | TRBV2 | NA | NA | CASSLRAAPNTEAFF | TGTGCCAGCAGTCTAAGGGCAGCCCCCAACACTGAAGCTTTCTTT
TRBJ1-6 | TRBV29-1 | NA | NA | CSVAADTNSPLHF | TGCAGCGTTGCGGCAGACACCAATTCACCCCTCCACTTT